This T cell receptor beta chain is drawn from a study of Ad26.COV2.S vaccination and SARS-CoV-2 variants (TCRdb year 2021). About the full investigation: Vaccine-arm donors were drawn from COV1001, a multicentre, randomized, double-blind, placebo-controlled phase I-IIa trial of Ad26.COV2.S in healthy adults. Trial participants were randomized into five groups of five: low-dose or high-dose Ad26.COV2.S given once or twice, or placebo on both occasions. The specificity and breadth of SARS-CoV-2-reactive T cell receptors after Ad26.COV2.S vaccination were assessed by TCRbeta repertoire sequencing. The TCR-sequenced set comprised around 30 samples: roughly 19 Ad26.COV2.S vaccine recipients, 5 placebo recipients and 8 SARS-CoV-2 convalescent individuals. Ad26.COV2.S was administered intramuscularly at a dose of 5x10^10 or 1x10^11 viral particles, either as one shot or as two shots given 56 days apart. Blinding of investigators to trial group allocation was maintained during experiments and outcome assessment. The study at large found these results: Non-spike TCR breadth was comparable between vaccine and placebo recipients, consistent with the vaccine containing only spike. According to the authors, total T cell responses may have been underestimated by the TCR breadth and depth analyses. Spike-specific TCR breadth was higher in Ad26.COV2.S recipients than in placebo recipients (P = 0.0014). The study lacked the statistical power to compare responses across vaccine doses or regimens. After vaccination, substantial breadth of spike-specific CD8+ and CD4+ T cell responses was reported.

Trimming leaves V shorter by 8 bases and J shorter by 6 bases, with the junction holding 13 bases beyond the gene matches. Taken from the germline V gene (reference sequence), the CDR1 and CDR2 loops are SEHNR and FQNEAQ. Measured from the cysteine to the phenylalanine, the CDR3 is 14 residues long. The only DNA kept is the CDR3, 42 bases in frame from the first base. The treatment or condition label corresponds to: roughly 19 received Ad26.COV2.S at low or high dose, single or two shots; 5 received placebo; per-sample allocation not given. Repertoires of vaccine and placebo recipients were sequenced from samples collected on day 63 after the first injection. Cohort 1b enrolled around 24 adults aged 18-55 years at a single site in Boston, USA, between 29 July and 7 August 2020. Ad26.COV2.S was a replication-incompetent adenovirus type 26 vector that expressed a prefusion-stabilized SARS-CoV-2 spike protein derived from the original Wuhan strain.

Remarks on this clone: Which antigen it targets is not known. No base quality information exists; no much larger clone differs at one position.

TCRbeta CDR3 regions were sequenced with the immunoSEQ Assay. After extraction, genomic DNA underwent amplification by bias-controlled multiplex PCR, followed by high-throughput sequencing. The original methods were these. Collapsing and filtering of sequences were performed to quantify the absolute abundance of each unique TCRbeta CDR3 region. T cell fraction was estimated by normalization of TCRbeta template counts to usable DNA, with usable DNA being measured through amplification of reference genes present in all nucleated cells. Repertoire TCRs were annotated as SARS-CoV-2-specific when V gene, CDR3 amino acid sequence and J gene were exactly matched to a known reactive TCR set. MIRA supplied the reference SARS-CoV-2 TCR set, which was filtered for enrichment in COVID-19-positive ImmuneCODE repertoires so that public or cross-reactive TCRs were removed. Drawing on the MIRA antigens, annotated TCRs were analysed further at the level of specific ORF or position within ORF. Breadth was defined as annotated unique rearrangements over total unique productive rearrangements; depth was the summed frequency of those rearrangements. Two-sided Wilcoxon rank-sum tests were used to compare TCR breadth between groups. TCRdb's version of the immuneACCESS table is confined to in-frame rearrangements and falls short of the full clone set. An unresolved V gene accounts for under half of the shortfall where checked; the remainder is of unknown origin. D and trimming come from the DNA, and the V and J calls and clone size come from that table. The table for this sample lists approximately 480,000 clones; roughly 89% of them were counted only once. The ten largest clones capture about 13% of the sample.

Sample: peripheral blood, taken in a trial of Ad26.COV2.S vaccine versus placebo. The rearrangement joined TRBV7-9 to TRBJ2-7; a stretch of 7 junction bases matches TRBD1. The receptor's source is a person between 18 and 59 years old who received the Ad26.COV2.S COVID-19 vaccine or a placebo. This receptor has the CDR3 CASSLSGQDAEQYF. The sequenced DNA: TGTGCCAGCTCCTTATCCGGACAGGATGCCGAGCAGTACTTC.